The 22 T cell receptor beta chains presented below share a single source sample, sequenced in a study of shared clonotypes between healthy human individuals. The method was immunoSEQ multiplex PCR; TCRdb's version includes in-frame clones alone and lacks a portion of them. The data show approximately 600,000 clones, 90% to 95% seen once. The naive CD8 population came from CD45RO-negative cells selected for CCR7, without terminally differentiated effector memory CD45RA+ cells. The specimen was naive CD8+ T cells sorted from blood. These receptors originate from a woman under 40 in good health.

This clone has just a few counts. The CDR3 nucleotides read TGTGCCAGCAGCCTGGACAGCGATTCTGAAAAACTGTTTTTT. This sequence encodes CASSLDSDSEKLFF. The rearrangement uses TRBV7-9 and TRBJ1-4, with D perhaps matching TRBD1 (6 bases). The CDR3 has 14 amino acids. V lost 5 bases to trimming and J lost 7 bases, with 14 bases between them. The germline CDR1 and CDR2 sequences are SEHNR and FQNEAQ (reference sequence).

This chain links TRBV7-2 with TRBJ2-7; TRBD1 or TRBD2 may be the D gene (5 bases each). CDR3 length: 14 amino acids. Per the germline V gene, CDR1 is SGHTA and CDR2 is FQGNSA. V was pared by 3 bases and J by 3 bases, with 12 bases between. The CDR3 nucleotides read TGTGCCAGCAGCTTCCGGGACGGCTTCTACGAGCAGTACTTC. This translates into CASSFRDGFYEQYF. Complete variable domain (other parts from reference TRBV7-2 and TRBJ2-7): GAGVSQSPSNKVTEKGKDVELRCDPISGHTALYWYRQSLGQGLEFLIYFQGNSAPDKSGLPSDRFSAERTGGSVSTLTIQRTQQEDSAVYLCASSFRDGFYEQYFGPGTRLTVT.

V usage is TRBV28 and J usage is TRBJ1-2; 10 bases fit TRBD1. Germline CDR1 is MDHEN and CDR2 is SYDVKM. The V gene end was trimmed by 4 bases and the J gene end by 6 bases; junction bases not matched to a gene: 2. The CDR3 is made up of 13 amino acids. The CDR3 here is CASSWDRGDGYTF. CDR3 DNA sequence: TGTGCCAGCAGTTGGGACAGGGGAGATGGCTACACCTTC.

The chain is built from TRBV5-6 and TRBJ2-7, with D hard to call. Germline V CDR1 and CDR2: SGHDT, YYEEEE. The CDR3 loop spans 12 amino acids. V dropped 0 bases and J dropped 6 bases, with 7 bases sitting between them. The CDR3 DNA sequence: TGTGCCAGCAGCTTGGTAGGGTTCGAGCAGTACTTC. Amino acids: CASSLVGFEQYF.

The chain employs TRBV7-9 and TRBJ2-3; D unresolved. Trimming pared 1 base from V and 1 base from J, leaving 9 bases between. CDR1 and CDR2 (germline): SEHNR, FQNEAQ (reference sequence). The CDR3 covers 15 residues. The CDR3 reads CASSLGSKGTDTQYF. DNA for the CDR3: TGTGCCAGCAGCTTAGGCAGTAAAGGCACAGATACGCAGTATTTT.

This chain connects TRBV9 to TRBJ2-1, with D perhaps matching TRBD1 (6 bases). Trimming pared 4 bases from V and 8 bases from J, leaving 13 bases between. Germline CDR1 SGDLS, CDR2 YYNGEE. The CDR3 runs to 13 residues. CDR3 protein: CASSQRRTDEQFF. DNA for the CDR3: TGTGCCAGCAGCCAACGTCGGACAGATGAGCAGTTCTTC.

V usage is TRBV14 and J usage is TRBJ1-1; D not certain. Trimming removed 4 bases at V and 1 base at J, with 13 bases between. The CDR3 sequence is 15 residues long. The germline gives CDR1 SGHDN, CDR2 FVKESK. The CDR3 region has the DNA TGTGCCAGCAGCCCCCGGGAAAGATGGAACACTGAAGCTTTCTTT. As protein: CASSPRERWNTEAFF.

Written as DNA, the CDR3 is TGCGCCAGCAGCTTGGAGGGCCAGACACTGTACCAAGAGACCCAGTACTTC. This sequence encodes CASSLEGQTLYQETQYF. The V and J genes are TRBV5-1 and TRBJ2-5, with no clear D. Trimming shortened V by 0 bases and J by 0 bases, and 15 bases separated the two germline ends. There are 17 residues in the CDR3. Germline values: CDR1 SGHRS, CDR2 YFSETQ. Drawing the rest from reference TRBV5-1 and TRBJ2-5, the complete variable domain is KAGVTQTPRYLIKTRGQQVTLSCSPISGHRSVSWYQQTPGQGLQFLFEYFSETQRNKGNFPGRFSGRQFSNSRSEMNVSTLELGDSALYLCASSLEGQTLYQETQYFGPGTRLLVL.

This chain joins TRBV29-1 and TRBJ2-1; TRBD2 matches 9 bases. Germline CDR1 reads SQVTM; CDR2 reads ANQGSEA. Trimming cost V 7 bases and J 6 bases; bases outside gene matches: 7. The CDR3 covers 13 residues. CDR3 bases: TGCAGCGCCGAGCGGGAGGTTCTCAATGAGCAGTTCTTC. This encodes CSAEREVLNEQFF.

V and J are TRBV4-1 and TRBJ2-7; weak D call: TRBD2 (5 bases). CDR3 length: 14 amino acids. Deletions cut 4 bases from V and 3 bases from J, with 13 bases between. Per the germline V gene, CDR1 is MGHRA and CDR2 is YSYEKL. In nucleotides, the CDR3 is TGCGCCAGCAGCCTCGGGTCGGGAAGCTACGAGCAGTACTTC. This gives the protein CASSLGSGSYEQYF.

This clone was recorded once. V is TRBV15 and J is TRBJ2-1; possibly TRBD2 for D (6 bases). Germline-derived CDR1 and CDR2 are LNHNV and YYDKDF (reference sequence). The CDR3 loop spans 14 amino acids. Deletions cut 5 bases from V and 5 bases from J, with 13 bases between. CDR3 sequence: CATSRGGEHNEQFF. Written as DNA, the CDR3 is TGTGCCACCAGCCGGGGCGGGGAGCACAATGAGCAGTTCTTC.

CDR3 protein: CAISEREGDSYNEQFF. CDR3 bases: TGTGCCATCAGTGAGAGGGAGGGGGACTCCTACAATGAGCAGTTCTTC. The chain carries TRBV10-3 and TRBJ2-1; maybe TRBD2 (7 bases). V was pared by 2 bases and J by 0 bases, with 11 bases between. In germline, CDR1 is ENHRY, CDR2 SYGVKD. The CDR3 consists of 16 residues.

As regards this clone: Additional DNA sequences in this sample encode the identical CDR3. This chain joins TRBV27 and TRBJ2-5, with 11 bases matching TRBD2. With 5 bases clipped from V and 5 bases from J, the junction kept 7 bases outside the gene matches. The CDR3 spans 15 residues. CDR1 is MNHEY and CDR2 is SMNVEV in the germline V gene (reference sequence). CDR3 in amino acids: CASSPGTSGQETQYF. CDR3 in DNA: TGTGCCAGCAGTCCGGGGACTAGCGGCCAGGAGACCCAGTACTTC.

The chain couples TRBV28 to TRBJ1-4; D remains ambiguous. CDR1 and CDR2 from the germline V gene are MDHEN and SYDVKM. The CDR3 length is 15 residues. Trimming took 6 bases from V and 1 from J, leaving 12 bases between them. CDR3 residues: CASRSLGLTNEKLFF. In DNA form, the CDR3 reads TGTGCCAGCAGGAGCCTAGGGTTAACTAATGAAAAACTGTTTTTT. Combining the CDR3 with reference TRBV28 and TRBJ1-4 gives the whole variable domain DVKVTQSSRYLVKRTGEKVFLECVQDMDHENMFWYRQDPGLGLRLIYFSYDVKMKEKGDIPEGYSVSREKKERFSLILESASTNQTSMYLCASRSLGLTNEKLFFGSGTQLSVL.

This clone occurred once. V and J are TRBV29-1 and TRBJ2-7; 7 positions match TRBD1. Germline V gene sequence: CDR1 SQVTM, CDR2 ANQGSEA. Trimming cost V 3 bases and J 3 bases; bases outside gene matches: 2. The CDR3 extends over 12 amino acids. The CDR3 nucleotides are TGCAGCGTTGAGGACAGGATCTACGAGCAGTACTTC. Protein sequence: CSVEDRIYEQYF.

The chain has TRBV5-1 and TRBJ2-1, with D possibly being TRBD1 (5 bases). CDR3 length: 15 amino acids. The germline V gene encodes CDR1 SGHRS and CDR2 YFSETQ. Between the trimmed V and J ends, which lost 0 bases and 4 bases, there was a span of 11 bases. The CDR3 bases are TGCGCCAGCAGCTTGGCTAAGGGGTCGTACAATGAGCAGTTCTTC. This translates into CASSLAKGSYNEQFF.

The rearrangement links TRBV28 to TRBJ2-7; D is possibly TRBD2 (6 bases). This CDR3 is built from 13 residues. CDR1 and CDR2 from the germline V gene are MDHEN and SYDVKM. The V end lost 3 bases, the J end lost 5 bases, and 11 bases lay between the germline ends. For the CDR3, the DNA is TGTGCCAGCAGTTTCCGGACTAAAAACGAGCAGTACTTC. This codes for CASSFRTKNEQYF.

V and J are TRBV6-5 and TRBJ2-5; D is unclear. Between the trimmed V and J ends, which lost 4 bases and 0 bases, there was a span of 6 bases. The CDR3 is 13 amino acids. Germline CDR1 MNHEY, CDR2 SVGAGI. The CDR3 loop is CASSWTDQETQYF. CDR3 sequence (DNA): TGTGCCAGCAGTTGGACGGACCAAGAGACCCAGTACTTC.

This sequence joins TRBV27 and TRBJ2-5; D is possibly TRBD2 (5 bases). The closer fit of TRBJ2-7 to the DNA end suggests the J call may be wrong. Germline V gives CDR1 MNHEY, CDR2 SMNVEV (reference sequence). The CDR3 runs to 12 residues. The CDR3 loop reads CASSTRGYEQYF. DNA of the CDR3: TGTGCCAGCAGCACCCGGGGCTACGAGCAGTACTTC.

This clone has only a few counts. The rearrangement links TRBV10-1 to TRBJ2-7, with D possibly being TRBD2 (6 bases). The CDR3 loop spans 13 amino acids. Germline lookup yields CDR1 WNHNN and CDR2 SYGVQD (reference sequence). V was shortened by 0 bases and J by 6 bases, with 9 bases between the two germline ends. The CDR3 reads CASSESGGSEQYF. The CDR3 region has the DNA TGCGCCAGCAGTGAGTCGGGGGGATCCGAGCAGTACTTC.

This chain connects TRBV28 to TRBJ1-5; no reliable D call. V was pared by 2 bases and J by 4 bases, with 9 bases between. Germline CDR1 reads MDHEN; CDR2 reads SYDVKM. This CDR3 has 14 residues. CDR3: CASSLRDRNQPQHF. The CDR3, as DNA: TGTGCCAGCAGTTTAAGGGATAGGAATCAGCCCCAGCATTTT.

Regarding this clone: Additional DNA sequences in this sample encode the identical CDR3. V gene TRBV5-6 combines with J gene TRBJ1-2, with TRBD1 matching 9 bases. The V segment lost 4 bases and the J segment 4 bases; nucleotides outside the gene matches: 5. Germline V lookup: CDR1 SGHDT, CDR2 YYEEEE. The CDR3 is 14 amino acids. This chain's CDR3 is CASSLGTGTYGYTF. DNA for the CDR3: TGTGCCAGCAGCCTCGGGACAGGGACCTATGGCTACACCTTC.